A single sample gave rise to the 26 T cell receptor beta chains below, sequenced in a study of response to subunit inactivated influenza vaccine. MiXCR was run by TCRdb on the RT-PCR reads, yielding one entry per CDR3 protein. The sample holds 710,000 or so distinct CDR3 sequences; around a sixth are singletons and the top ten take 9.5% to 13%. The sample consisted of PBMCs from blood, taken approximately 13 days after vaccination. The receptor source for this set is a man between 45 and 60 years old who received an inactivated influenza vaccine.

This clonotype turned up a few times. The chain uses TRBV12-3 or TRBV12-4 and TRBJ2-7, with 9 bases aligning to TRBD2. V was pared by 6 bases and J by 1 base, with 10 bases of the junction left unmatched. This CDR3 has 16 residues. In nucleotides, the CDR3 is TGTGCCAGCAGCCCCCATGGGACTAGCATTTCCTACGAGCAGTACTTC. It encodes CASSPHGTSISYEQYF.

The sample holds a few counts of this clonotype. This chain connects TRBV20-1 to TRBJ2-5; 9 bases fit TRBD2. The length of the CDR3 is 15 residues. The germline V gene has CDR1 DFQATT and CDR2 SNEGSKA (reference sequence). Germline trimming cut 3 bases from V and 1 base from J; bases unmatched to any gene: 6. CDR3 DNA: TGCAGTGCTAGTTCTCTAGCGGGGAGCCAAGAGACCCAGTACTTC. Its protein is CSASSLAGSQETQYF.

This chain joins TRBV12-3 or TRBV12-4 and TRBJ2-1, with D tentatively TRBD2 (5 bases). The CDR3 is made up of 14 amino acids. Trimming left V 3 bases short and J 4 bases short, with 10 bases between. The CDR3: CASSFGSLYNEQFF. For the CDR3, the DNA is TGTGCCAGCAGTTTTGGGAGCTTATACAATGAGCAGTTCTTC.

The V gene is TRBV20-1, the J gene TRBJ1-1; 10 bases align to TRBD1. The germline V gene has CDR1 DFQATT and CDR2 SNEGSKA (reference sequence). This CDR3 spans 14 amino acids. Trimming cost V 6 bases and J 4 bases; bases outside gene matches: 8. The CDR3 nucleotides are TGCAGTGCAAGGGGAGGACAGGGGGGCACTGAAGCTTTCTTT. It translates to CSARGGQGGTEAFF.

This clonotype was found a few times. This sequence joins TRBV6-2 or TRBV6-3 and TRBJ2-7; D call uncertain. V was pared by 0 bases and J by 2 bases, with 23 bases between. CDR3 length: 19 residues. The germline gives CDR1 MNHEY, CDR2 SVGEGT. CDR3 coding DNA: TGTGCCAGCAGTTACTCCACAGTGCGTATGACCGTTAGTCCCTACGAGCAGTACTTC. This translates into CASSYSTVRMTVSPYEQYF.

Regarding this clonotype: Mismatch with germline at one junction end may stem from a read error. The CDR3: CASSLVHGGDRSYEQYF. In nucleotides, the CDR3 is TGTGCTAGCAGCTTAGTTCACGGGGGAGACAGAAGCTACGAGCAGTACTTC. The chain combines TRBV7-7 with TRBJ2-7; D might be TRBD2 (6 bases). There are 17 residues in the CDR3. Germline V lookup: CDR1 SSHAT, CDR2 FNYEAQ (reference sequence). Filled out from reference TRBV7-7 and TRBJ2-7, the complete variable domain reads GAGVSQSPRYKVTKRGQDVTLRCDPISSHATLYWYQQALGQGPEFLTYFNYEAQPDKSGLPSDRFSAERPEGSISTLTIQRTEQRDSAMYRCASSLVHGGDRSYEQYFGPGTRLTVT.

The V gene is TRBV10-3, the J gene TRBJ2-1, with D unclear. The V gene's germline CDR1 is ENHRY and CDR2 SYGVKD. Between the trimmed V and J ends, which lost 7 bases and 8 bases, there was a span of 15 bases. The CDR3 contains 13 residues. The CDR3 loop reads CAITRSTNDEQFF. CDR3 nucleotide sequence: TGTGCCATCACTAGAAGCACCAATGATGAGCAGTTCTTC.

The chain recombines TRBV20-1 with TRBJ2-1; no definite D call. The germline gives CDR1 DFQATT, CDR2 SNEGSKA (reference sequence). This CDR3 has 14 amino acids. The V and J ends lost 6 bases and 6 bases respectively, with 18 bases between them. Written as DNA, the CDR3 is TGCAGTGCCATCCGAGGTCACAACGTCAATGAGCAGTTCTTC. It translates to CSAIRGHNVNEQFF.

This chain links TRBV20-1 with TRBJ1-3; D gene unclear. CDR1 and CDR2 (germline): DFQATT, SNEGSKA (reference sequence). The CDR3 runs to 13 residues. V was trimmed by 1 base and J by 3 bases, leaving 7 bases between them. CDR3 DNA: TGCAGTGCTAGAGGTCCCCTTGGAAACACCATATATTTT. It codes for CSARGPLGNTIYF.

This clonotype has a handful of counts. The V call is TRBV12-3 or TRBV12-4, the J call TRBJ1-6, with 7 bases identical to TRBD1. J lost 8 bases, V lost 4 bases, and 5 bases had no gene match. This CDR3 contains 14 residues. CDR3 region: CASSSDRADSPLHF. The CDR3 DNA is TGTGCCAGCAGTTCCGACAGGGCGGATTCACCCCTCCACTTT.

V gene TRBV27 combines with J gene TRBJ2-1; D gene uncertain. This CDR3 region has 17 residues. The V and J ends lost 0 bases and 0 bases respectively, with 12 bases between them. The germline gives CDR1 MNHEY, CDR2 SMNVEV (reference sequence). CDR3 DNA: TGTGCCAGCAGTTTATCCTACCCGTCGAGCTCCTACAATGAGCAGTTCTTC. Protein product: CASSLSYPSSSYNEQFF.

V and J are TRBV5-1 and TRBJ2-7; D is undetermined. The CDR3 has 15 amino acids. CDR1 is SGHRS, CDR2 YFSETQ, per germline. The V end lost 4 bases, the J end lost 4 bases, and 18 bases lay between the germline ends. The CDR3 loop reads CASSHSDPTQYEQYF. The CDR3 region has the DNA TGCGCCAGCAGCCACTCGGACCCTACGCAATACGAGCAGTACTTC.

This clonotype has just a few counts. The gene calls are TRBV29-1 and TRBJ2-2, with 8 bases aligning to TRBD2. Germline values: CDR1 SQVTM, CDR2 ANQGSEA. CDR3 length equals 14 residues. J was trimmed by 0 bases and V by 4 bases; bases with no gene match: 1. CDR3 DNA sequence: TGCAGCGTTGTGCGGGGGGCGAACACCGGGGAGCTGTTTTTT. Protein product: CSVVRGANTGELFF.

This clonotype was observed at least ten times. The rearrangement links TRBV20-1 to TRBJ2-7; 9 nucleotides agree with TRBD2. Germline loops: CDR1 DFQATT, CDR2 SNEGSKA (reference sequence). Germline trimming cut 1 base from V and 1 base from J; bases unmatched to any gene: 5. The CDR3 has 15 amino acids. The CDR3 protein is CSARGSLAGSYEQYF. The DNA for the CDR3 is TGCAGTGCTAGAGGCAGCCTAGCGGGGTCCTACGAGCAGTACTTC.

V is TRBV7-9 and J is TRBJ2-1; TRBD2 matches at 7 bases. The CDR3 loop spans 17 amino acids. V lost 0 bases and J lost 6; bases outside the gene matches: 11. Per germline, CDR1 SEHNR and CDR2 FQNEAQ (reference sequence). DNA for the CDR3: TGTGCCAGCAGCTTAGCGCTAGAGCGGGGAGCCATCAATGAGCAGTTCTTC. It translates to CASSLALERGAINEQFF.

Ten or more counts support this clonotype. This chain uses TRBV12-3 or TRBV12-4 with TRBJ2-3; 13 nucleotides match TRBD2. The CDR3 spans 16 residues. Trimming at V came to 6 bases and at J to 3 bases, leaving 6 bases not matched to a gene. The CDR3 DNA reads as TGTGCCAGCAGCCCTGGGACTAGCGGGATTACAGATACGCAGTATTTT. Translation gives CASSPGTSGITDTQYF.

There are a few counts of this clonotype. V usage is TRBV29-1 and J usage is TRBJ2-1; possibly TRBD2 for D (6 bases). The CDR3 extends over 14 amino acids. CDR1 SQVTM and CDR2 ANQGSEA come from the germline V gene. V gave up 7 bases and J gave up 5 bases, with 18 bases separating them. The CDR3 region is CSAGVGRQDNEQFF. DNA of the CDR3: TGCAGCGCTGGGGTGGGGAGGCAGGACAATGAGCAGTTCTTC.

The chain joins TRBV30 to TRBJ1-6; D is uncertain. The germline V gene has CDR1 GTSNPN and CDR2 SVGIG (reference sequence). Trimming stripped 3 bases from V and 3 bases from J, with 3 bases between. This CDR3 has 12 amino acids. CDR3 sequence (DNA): TGTGCCTGGAGCTTCTATAATTCACCCCTCCACTTT. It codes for CAWSFYNSPLHF. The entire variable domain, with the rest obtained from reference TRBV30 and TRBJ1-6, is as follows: SQTIHQWPATLVQPVGSPLSLECTVEGTSNPNLYWYRQAAGRGLQLLFYSVGIGQISSEVPQNLSASRPQDRQFILSSKKLLLSDSGFYLCAWSFYNSPLHFGNGTRLTVT.

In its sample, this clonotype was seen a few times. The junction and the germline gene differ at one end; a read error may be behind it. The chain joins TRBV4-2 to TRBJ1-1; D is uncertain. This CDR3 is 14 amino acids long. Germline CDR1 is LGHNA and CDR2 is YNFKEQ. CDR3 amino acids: CASTQRGQNTEAFF. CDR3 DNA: TGTGCCAGCACCCAACGTGGTCAAAACACTGAAGCTTTCTTT.

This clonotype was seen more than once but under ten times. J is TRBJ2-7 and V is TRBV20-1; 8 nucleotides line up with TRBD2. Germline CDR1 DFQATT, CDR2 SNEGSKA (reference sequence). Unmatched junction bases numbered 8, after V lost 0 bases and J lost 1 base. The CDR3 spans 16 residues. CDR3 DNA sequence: TGCAGTGCTAGAGATCTACTAGCGGAACCTTCCTACGAGCAGTACTTC. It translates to CSARDLLAEPSYEQYF.

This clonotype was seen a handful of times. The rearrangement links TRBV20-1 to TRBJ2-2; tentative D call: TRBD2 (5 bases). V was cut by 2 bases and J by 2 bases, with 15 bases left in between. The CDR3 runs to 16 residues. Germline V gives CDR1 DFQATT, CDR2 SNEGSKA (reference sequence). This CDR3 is CSARRGGGVNTGELFF. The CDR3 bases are TGCAGTGCTAGACGGGGTGGTGGTGTCAACACCGGGGAGCTGTTTTTT.

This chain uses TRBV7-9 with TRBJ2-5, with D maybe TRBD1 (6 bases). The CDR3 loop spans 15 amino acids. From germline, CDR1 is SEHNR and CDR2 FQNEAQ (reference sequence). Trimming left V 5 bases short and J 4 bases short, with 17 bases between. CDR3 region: CASSPKVGAVETQYF. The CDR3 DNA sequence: TGTGCCAGCAGCCCAAAGGTGGGGGCCGTAGAGACCCAGTACTTC.

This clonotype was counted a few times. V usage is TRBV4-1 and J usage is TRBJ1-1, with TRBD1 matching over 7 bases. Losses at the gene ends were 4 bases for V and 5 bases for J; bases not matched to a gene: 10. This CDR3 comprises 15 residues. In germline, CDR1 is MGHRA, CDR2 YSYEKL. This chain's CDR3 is CASSPTKGAWTEAFF. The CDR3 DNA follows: TGCGCCAGCAGCCCAACCAAGGGGGCTTGGACTGAAGCTTTCTTT.

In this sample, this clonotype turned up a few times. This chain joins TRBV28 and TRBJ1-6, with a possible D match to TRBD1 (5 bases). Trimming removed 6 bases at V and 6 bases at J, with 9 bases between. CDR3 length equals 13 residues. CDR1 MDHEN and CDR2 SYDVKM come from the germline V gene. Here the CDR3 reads CASRQEPNSPLHF. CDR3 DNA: TGTGCCAGCAGACAGGAACCTAATTCACCCCTCCACTTT.

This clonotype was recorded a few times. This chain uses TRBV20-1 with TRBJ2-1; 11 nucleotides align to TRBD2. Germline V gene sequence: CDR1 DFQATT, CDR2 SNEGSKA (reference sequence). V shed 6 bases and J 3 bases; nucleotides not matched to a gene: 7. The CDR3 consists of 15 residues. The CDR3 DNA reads TGCAGTGCGAGTCCCCTAGCGGGAGGCTACAATGAGCAGTTCTTC. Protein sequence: CSASPLAGGYNEQFF.

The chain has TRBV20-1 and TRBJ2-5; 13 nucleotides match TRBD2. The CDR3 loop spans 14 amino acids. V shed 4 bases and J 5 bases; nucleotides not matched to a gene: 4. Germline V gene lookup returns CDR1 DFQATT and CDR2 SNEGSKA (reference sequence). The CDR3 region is CSAKTSGRKETQYF. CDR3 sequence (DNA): TGCAGTGCTAAGACTAGCGGGAGGAAGGAGACCCAGTACTTC.